The clone carrying this TCR beta chain has just a few counts. Antigen specificity is unknown. The investigators reverse transcribed all of the isolated RNA, so they sequenced expressed TCRB transcripts. Using immunoSEQ multiplex PCR, the repertoire was profiled, and TCRdb retains in-frame clones only, with some absent. In the table there are around 30,000 clones, about 61% of which are singletons. The source of the sample is a study of beta chain features in type 1 diabetes. Germline lookup yields CDR1 SQVTM and CDR2 ANQGSEA. The CDR3 is 12 residues long. Deletions cut 3 bases from V and 7 bases from J, with 12 bases between. Every donor had blood drawn once into heparin, roughly 100 mL on average. Study-level results: Type 1 diabetes patients showed a moderate but significant shortening of TCRB CDR3s in all four CD4+ subsets.

Sequencing was done on a sample of Tregs from blood. The V call is TRBV29-1, the J call TRBJ1-1; tentatively, D is TRBD1 (6 bases). The sequence was obtained from a woman aged 25 to 45 with type 1 diabetes. In DNA, the CDR3 is TGCAGCGTTGAGACTGGGGGCAATGAAGCTTTCTTT. Encoded protein: CSVETGGNEAFF. Supplemented by reference TRBV29-1 and TRBJ1-1, the full variable domain reads SAVISQKPSRDICQRGTSLTIQCQVDSQVTMMFWYRQQPGQSLTLIATANQGSEATYESGFVIDKFPISRPNLTFSTLTVSNMSPEDSSIYLCSVETGGNEAFFGQGTRLTVV.